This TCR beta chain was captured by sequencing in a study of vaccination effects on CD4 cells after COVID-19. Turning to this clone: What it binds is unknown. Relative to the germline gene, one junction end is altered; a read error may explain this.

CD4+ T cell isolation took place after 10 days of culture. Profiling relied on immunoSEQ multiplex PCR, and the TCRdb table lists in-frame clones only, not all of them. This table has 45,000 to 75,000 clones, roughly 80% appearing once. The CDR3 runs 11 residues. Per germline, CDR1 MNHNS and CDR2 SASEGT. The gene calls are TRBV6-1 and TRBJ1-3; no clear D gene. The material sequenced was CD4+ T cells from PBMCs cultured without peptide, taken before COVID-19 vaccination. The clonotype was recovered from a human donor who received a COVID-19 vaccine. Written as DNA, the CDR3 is TGTGCCAGCAGGGAAGAGAACACCATATATTTT. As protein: CASREENTIYF.